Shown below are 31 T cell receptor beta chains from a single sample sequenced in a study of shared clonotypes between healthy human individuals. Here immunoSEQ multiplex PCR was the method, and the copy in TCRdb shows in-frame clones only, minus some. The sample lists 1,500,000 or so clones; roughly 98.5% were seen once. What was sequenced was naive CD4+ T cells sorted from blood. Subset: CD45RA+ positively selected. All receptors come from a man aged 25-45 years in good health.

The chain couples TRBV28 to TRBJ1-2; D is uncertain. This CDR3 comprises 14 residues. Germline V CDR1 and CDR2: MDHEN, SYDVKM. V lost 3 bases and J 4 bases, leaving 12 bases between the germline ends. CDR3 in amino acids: CASSFLGGSYGYTF. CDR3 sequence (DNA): TGTGCCAGCAGTTTTCTAGGCGGCAGCTATGGCTACACCTTC.

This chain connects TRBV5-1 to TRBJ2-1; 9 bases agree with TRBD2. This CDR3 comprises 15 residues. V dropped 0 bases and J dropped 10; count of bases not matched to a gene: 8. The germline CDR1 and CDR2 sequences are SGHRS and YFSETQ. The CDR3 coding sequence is TGCGCCAGCAGCTTGGCGGCGGGAGGGCCACGGGAGCAGTTCTTC. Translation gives CASSLAAGGPREQFF.

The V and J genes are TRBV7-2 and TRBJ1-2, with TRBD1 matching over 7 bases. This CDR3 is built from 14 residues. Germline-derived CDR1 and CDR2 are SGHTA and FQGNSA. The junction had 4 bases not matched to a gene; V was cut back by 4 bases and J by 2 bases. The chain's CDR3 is CASSSRQGNYGYTF. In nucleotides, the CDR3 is TGTGCCAGCAGCTCGAGACAGGGAAACTATGGCTACACCTTC.

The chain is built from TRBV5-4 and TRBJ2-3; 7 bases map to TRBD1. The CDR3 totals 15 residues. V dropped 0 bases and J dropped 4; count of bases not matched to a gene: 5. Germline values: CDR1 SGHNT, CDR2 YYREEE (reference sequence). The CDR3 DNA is TGTGCCAGCAGCTTGGAAGACAGGGCCCCAGATACGCAGTATTTT. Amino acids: CASSLEDRAPDTQYF.

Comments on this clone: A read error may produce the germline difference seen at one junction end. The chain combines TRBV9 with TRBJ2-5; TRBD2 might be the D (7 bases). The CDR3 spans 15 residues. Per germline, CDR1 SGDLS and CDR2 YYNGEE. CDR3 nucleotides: TGTGCCAGCAGCGTCTCCCCGGGGGGCCAAAAGACCCAGTACTTC. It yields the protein CASSVSPGGQKTQYF.

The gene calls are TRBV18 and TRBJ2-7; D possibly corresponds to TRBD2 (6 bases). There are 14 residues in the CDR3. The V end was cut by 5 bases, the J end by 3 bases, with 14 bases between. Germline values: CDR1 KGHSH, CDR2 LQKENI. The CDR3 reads CASSYGRTYYEQYF. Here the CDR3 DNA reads TGTGCCAGCTCATACGGGAGAACTTACTACGAGCAGTACTTC. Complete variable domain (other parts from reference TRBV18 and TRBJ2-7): NAGVMQNPRHLVRRRGQEARLRCSPMKGHSHVYWYRQLPEEGLKFMVYLQKENIIDESGMPKERFSAEFPKEGPSILRIQQVVRGDSAAYFCASSYGRTYYEQYFGPGTRLTVT.

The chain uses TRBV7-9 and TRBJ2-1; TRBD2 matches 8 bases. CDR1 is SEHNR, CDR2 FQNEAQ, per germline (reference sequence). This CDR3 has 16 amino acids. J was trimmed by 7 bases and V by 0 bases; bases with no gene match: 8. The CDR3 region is CASSLARIAGRNEQFF. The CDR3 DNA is TGTGCCAGCAGCTTAGCACGGATAGCGGGAAGAAATGAGCAGTTCTTC. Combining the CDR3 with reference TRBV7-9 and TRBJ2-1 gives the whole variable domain DTGVSQNPRHKITKRGQNVTFRCDPISEHNRLYWYRQTLGQGPEFLTYFQNEAQLEKSRLLSDRFSAERPKGSFSTLEIQRTEQGDSAMYLCASSLARIAGRNEQFFGPGTRLTVL.

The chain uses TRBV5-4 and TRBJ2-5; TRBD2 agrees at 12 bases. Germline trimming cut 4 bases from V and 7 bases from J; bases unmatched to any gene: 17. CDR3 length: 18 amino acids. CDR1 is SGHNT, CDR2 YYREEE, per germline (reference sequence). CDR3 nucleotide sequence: TGTGCCAGCAGCCCTACGCCGACTAGCGGGAGCCCAAGAGGGACCCAGTACTTC. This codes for CASSPTPTSGSPRGTQYF.

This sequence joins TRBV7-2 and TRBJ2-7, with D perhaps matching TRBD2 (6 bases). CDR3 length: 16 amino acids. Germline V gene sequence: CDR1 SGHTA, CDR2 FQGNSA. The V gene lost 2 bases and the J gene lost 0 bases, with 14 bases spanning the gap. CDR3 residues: CASSLMGGPISYEQYF. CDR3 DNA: TGTGCCAGCAGCTTAATGGGAGGACCGATCTCCTACGAGCAGTACTTC.

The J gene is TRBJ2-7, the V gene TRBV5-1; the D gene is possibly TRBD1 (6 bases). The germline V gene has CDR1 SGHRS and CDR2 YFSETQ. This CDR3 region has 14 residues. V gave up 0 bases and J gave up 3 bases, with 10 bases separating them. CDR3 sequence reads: CASSLVAGVYEQYF. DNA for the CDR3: TGCGCCAGCAGCTTGGTGGCAGGGGTCTACGAGCAGTACTTC.

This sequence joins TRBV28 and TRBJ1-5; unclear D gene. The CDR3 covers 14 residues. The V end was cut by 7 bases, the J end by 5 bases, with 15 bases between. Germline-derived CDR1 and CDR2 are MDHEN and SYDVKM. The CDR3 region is CASINTGGHQPQHF. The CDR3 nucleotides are TGTGCCAGCATTAACACCGGAGGTCATCAGCCCCAGCATTTT.

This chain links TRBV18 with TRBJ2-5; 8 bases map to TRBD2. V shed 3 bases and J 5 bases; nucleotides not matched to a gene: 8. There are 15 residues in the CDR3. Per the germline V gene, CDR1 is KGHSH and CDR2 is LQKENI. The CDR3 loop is CASSPLSGRGETQYF. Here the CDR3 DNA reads TGTGCCAGCTCACCGCTGAGCGGGAGAGGCGAGACCCAGTACTTC.

The CDR3 reads CASTLARIRDTGELFF. CDR3 coding DNA: TGTGCCAGTACGCTCGCCCGAATCAGGGACACCGGGGAGCTGTTTTTT. This chain uses TRBV19 with TRBJ2-2, with a weak D call TRBD1 (5 bases). The CDR3 runs 16 residues. Germline V gene lookup returns CDR1 LNHDA and CDR2 SQIVND (reference sequence). V gave up 7 bases and J gave up 3 bases, with 18 bases separating them. Complete variable domain (other parts from reference TRBV19 and TRBJ2-2): DGGITQSPKYLFRKEGQNVTLSCEQNLNHDAMYWYRQDPGQGLRLIYYSQIVNDFQKGDIAEGYSVSREKKESFPLTVTSAQKNPTAFYLCASTLARIRDTGELFFGEGSRLTVL.

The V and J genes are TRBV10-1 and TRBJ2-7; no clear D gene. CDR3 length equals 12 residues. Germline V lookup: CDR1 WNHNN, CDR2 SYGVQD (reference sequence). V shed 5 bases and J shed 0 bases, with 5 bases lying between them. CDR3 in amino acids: CASSSGSYEQYF. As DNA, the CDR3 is TGCGCCAGCAGTTCGGGCTCCTACGAGCAGTACTTC.

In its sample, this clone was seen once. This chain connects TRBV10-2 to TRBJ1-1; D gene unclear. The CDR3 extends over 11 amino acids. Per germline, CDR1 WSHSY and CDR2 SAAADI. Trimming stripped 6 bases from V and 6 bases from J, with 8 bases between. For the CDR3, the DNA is TGCGCCAGCAGATGGGATTCTGAAGCTTTCTTT. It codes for CASRWDSEAFF.

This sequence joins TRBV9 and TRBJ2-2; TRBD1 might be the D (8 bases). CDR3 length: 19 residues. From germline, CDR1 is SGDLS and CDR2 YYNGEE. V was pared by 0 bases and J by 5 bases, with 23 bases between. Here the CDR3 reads CASSVVDLAGQGGTGELFF. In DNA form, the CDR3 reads TGTGCCAGCAGCGTAGTTGATTTGGCAGGACAGGGAGGGACCGGGGAGCTGTTTTTT.

This CDR3 is CAIPTPGHKKVHSNQPQHF. Here the CDR3 DNA reads TGTGCCATCCCAACACCGGGACACAAAAAGGTCCATAGCAATCAGCCCCAGCATTTT. The chain carries TRBV10-3 and TRBJ1-5; D is perhaps TRBD1 (6 bases). V was clipped by 8 bases and J by 0 bases, with 26 bases between them. CDR3 length: 19 amino acids. In germline, CDR1 is ENHRY, CDR2 SYGVKD.

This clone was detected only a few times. CDR3 DNA sequence: TGTGCCAGCAGCTTACAACAGAACACTGAAGCTTTCTTT. Its protein product is CASSLQQNTEAFF. This sequence joins TRBV7-2 and TRBJ1-1, with unresolved D. CDR1 is SGHTA and CDR2 is FQGNSA in the germline V gene. The CDR3 consists of 13 residues. The germline V and J ends were trimmed by 2 bases and 1 base, with 5 bases remaining between them.

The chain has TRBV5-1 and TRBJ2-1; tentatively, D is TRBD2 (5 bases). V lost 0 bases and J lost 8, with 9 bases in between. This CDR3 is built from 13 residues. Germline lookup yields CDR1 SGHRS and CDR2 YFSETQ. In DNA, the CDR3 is TGCGCCAGCAGCTTGGCCGTTAGCGATGAGCAGTTCTTC. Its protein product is CASSLAVSDEQFF.

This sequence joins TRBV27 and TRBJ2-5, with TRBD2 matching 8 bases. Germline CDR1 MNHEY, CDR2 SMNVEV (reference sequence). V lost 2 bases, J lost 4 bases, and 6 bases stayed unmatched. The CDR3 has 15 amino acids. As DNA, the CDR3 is TGTGCCAGCAGTTTAGCCGGGAGGGCTGGAGAGACCCAGTACTTC. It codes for CASSLAGRAGETQYF.

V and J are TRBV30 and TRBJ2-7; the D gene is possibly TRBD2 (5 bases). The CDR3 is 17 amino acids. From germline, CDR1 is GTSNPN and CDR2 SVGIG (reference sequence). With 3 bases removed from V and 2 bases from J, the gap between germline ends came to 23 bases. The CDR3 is CAWRLPTLVWGAYEQYF. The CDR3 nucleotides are TGTGCCTGGAGGCTGCCCACCCTGGTTTGGGGAGCCTACGAGCAGTACTTC.

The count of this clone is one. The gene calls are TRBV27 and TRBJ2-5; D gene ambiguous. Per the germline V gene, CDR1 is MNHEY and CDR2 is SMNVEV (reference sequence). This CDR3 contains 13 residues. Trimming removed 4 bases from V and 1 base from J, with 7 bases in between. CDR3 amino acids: CASSSPPQETQYF. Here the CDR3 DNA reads TGTGCCAGCAGTTCTCCACCCCAAGAGACCCAGTACTTC.

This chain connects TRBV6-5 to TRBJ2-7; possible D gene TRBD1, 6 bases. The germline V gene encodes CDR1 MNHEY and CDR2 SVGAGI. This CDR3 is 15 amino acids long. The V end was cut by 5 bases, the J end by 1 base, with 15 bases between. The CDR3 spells CASSPTGPRSYEQYF. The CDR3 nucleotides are TGTGCCAGCAGTCCGACAGGTCCAAGGTCCTACGAGCAGTACTTC.

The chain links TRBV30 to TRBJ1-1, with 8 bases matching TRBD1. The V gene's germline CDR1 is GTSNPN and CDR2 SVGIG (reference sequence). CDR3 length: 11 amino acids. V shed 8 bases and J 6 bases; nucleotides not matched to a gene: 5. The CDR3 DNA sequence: TGTGCCGGGACAGGTTCCGCTGAAGCTTTCTTT. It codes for CAGTGSAEAFF.

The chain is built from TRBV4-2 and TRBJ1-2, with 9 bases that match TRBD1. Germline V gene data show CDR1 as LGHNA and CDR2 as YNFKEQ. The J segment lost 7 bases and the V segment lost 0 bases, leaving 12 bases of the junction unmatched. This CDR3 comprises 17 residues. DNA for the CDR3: TGTGCCAGCAGCCAAGAGCAGGGGACAGGGACTCCTGGTGGCTACACCTTC. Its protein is CASSQEQGTGTPGGYTF.

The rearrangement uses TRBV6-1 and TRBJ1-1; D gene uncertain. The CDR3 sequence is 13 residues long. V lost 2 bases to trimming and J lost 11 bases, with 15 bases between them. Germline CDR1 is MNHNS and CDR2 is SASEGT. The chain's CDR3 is CASSESEGLRAFF. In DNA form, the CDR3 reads TGTGCCAGCAGTGAATCGGAAGGACTTCGGGCTTTCTTT.

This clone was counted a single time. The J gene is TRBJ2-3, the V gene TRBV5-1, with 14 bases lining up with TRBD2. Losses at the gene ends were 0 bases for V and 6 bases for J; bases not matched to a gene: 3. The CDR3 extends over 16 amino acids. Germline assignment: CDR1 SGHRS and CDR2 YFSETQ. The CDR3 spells CASSLAGLAGVDTQYF. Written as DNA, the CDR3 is TGCGCCAGCAGCTTGGCGGGACTAGCGGGAGTGGATACGCAGTATTTT.

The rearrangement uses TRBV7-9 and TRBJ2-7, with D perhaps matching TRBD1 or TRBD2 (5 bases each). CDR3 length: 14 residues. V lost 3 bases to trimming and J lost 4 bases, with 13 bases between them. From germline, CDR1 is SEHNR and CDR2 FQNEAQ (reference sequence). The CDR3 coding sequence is TGTGCCAGCAGCTTGCCGGGACCTCGATACGAGCAGTACTTC. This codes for CASSLPGPRYEQYF.

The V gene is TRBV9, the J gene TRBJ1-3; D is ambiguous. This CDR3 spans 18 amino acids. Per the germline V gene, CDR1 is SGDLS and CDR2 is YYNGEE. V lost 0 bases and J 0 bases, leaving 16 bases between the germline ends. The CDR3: CASSVGLARALSGNTIYF. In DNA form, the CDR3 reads TGTGCCAGCAGCGTAGGCCTTGCGCGGGCTCTCTCTGGAAACACCATATATTTT.

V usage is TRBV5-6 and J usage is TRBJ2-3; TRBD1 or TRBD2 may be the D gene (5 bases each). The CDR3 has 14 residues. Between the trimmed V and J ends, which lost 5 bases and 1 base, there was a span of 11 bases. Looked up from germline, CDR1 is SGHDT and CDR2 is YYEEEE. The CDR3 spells CASRWDPRTDTQYF. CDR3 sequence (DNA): TGTGCCAGCAGATGGGACCCCCGCACAGATACGCAGTATTTT. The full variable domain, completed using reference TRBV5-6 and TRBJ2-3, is DAGVTQSPTHLIKTRGQQVTLRCSPKSGHDTVSWYQQALGQGPQFIFQYYEEEERQRGNFPDRFSGHQFPNYSSELNVNALLLGDSALYLCASRWDPRTDTQYFGPGTRLTVL.

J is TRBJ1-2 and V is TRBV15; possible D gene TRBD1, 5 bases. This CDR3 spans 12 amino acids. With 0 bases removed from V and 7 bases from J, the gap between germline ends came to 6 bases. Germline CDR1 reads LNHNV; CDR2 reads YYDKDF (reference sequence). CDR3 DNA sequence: TGTGCCACCAGCAGAGATGGGGGTGGCTACACCTTC. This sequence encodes CATSRDGGGYTF.